The 10 T cell receptor beta chains below were found in one sample sequenced in a study of early T cells in non-severe SARS-CoV-2 infection. TCRdb reanalysed the 5' RACE reads using MiXCR and keeps one entry per CDR3 protein. The table has some 40,000 distinct CDR3 sequences, roughly 4.7% seen once. Material: whole blood. Receptors were obtained from an adult who was a healthcare worker with PCR-confirmed SARS-CoV-2 infection or an uninfected control (not recorded which).

This clonotype was seen repeatedly, ten times or more. The CDR3 here is CASRFPPGTQYF. The CDR3 DNA reads TGTGCCAGCAGGTTCCCACCGGGAACCCAGTACTTC. V usage is TRBV2 and J usage is TRBJ2-5; a possible D gene is TRBD2 (5 bases). Germline V gene lookup returns CDR1 SNHLY and CDR2 FYNNEI. This CDR3 has 12 amino acids. V was clipped by 6 bases and J by 8 bases, with 13 bases between them. The full variable domain, rest sourced from reference TRBV2 and TRBJ2-5, is EPEVTQTPSHQVTQMGQEVILRCVPISNHLYFYWYRQILGQKVEFLVSFYNNEISEKSEIFDDQFSVERPDGSNFTLKIRSTKLEDSAMYFCASRFPPGTQYFGPGTRLLVL.

This clonotype is labeled medium-sized. Here the CDR3 DNA reads TGTGCCAGCAGCACGGACAGGGGTGGGGAAAAACTGTTTTTT. Encoded protein: CASSTDRGGEKLFF. V is TRBV7-2 and J is TRBJ1-4, with TRBD1 identical over 9 bases. V shed 5 bases and J 8 bases; nucleotides not matched to a gene: 6. Germline V lookup: CDR1 SGHTA, CDR2 FQGNSA. The CDR3 covers 14 residues.

This clonotype has at least ten counts. The chain joins TRBV7-9 to TRBJ1-2; D is unclear. Germline V CDR1 and CDR2: SEHNR, FQNEAQ (reference sequence). CDR3 length: 14 amino acids. Between the trimmed V and J ends, which lost 0 bases and 8 bases, there was a span of 13 bases. The chain's CDR3 is CASSLANPGGGYTF. For the CDR3, the DNA is TGTGCCAGCAGCTTAGCTAACCCCGGTGGAGGCTACACCTTC.

This clonotype came up many times. V usage is TRBV20-1 and J usage is TRBJ1-5; D is perhaps TRBD1 (5 bases). The germline V gene encodes CDR1 DFQATT and CDR2 SNEGSKA (reference sequence). The CDR3 covers 12 residues. V was shortened by 2 bases and J by 8 bases, with 10 bases between the two germline ends. CDR3 bases: TGCAGTGCTAGATGGGGGGTTGAGCCCCAGCATTTT. Encoded protein: CSARWGVEPQHF.

This clonotype was counted ten times or more. The V and J genes are TRBV5-1 and TRBJ2-7; TRBD2 matches 10 bases. The length of the CDR3 is 16 residues. With 2 bases clipped from V and 1 base from J, the junction kept 6 bases outside the gene matches. The germline V gene encodes CDR1 SGHRS and CDR2 YFSETQ. The CDR3 here is CASSFVIAGGSYEQYF. In nucleotides, the CDR3 is TGCGCCAGCAGCTTCGTAATAGCGGGAGGTTCCTACGAGCAGTACTTC.

V usage is TRBV12-3 or TRBV12-4 and J usage is TRBJ1-1, with a tentative D call TRBD1 (6 bases). The CDR3 loop spans 11 amino acids. V was shortened by 3 bases and J by 9 bases, with 8 bases between the two germline ends. Here the CDR3 DNA reads TGTGCCAGCAGTTTTCGGGACAAAGCTTTCTTT. Amino acid sequence: CASSFRDKAFF.

This clonotype was picked up many times. CDR3 amino acids: CASSDLQGSNSPLHF. The CDR3 DNA is TGTGCCAGCAGTGACCTACAGGGGTCGAACTCACCCCTCCACTTT. This chain uses TRBV6-1 with TRBJ1-6, with 7 positions matching TRBD1. The germline V gene has CDR1 MNHNS and CDR2 SASEGT. J was trimmed by 10 bases and V by 3 bases; bases with no gene match: 9. This CDR3 spans 15 amino acids.

This rearrangement joins TRBV7-2 to TRBJ2-3; possibly TRBD2 for D (5 bases). The CDR3 is 12 residues long. The germline gives CDR1 SGHTA, CDR2 FQGNSA. The germline V and J ends were trimmed by 5 bases and 6 bases, with 9 bases remaining between them. The CDR3 bases are TGTGCCAGCAGCCCTCGAGGGGATACGCAGTATTTT. Its protein is CASSPRGDTQYF. The full variable domain, in which reference TRBV7-2 and TRBJ2-3 provide the parts outside the CDR3, is GAGVSQSPSNKVTEKGKDVELRCDPISGHTALYWYRQSLGQGLEFLIYFQGNSAPDKSGLPSDRFSAERTGGSVSTLTIQRTQQEDSAVYLCASSPRGDTQYFGPGTRLTVL.

This clonotype occurred a few times. The CDR3 region is CATKLGGDSNQPQHF. For the CDR3, the DNA is TGTGCCACTAAGCTTGGGGGGGATAGCAATCAGCCCCAGCATTTT. This sequence joins TRBV5-4 and TRBJ1-5, with D perhaps TRBD1 (5 bases). The CDR3 covers 15 residues. CDR1 is SGHNT and CDR2 is YYREEE in the germline V gene (reference sequence). The germline V and J ends were trimmed by 9 bases and 0 bases, with 16 bases remaining between them.

Only a few counts were recorded for this clonotype. The chain combines TRBV7-9 with TRBJ1-3; a weak D match, TRBD1 (6 bases). This CDR3 is 15 amino acids long. The germline CDR1 and CDR2 sequences are SEHNR and FQNEAQ (reference sequence). The ends were cut back, 2 bases at V and 7 bases at J, with 15 bases in the middle. The CDR3 bases are TGTGCCAGCAGCTTAACGGGGGCGGTAATCAACACCATATATTTT. Translation: CASSLTGAVINTIYF.